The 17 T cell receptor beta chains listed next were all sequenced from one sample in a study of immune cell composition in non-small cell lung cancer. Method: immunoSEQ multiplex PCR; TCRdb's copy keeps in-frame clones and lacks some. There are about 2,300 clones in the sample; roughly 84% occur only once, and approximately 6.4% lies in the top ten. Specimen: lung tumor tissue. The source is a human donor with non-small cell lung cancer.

The CDR3 coding sequence is TGCGCCAGCAGCTCCCTTTGGCGGGAGCCACATACGAAGCAGTATTTT. Translation: CASSSLWREPHTKQYF. The chain couples TRBV4-1 to TRBJ2-3, with 7 bases fitting TRBD2. This CDR3 is built from 16 residues. With V trimmed by 5 bases and J by 11 bases, 19 bases remained unmatched. Germline CDR1 and CDR2: MGHRA and YSYEKL.

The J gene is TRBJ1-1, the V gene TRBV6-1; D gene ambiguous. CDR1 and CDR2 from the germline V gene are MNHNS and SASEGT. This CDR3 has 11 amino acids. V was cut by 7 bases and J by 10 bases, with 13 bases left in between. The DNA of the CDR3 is TGTGCCAGCACCGAGCGGGTATTAGCTTTCTTT. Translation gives CASTERVLAFF.

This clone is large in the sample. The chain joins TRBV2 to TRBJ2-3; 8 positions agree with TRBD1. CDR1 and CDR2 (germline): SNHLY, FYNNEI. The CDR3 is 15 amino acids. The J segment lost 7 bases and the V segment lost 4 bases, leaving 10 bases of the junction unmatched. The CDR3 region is CASSVWQGAGNTQYF. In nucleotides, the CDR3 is TGTGCCAGCAGTGTGTGGCAGGGGGCCGGGAATACGCAGTATTTT.

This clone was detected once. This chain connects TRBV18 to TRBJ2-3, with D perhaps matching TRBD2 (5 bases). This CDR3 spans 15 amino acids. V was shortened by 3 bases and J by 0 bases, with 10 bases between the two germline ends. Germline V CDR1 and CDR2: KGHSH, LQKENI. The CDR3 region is CASSPDYLSTDTQYF. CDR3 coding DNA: TGTGCCAGCTCACCTGACTACCTTAGCACAGATACGCAGTATTTT.

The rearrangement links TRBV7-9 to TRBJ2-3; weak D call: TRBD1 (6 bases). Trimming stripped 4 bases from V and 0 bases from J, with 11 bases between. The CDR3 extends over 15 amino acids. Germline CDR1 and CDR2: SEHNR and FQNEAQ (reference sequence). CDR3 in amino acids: CASSSGQPSTDTQYF. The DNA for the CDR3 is TGTGCCAGCAGCTCCGGACAGCCTAGCACAGATACGCAGTATTTT.

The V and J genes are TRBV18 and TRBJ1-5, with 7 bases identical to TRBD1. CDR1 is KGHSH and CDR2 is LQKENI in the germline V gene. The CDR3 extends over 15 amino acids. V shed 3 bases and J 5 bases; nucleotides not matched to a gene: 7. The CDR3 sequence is CASSPFQGEDQPQHF. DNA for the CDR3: TGTGCCAGCTCACCGTTCCAGGGGGAGGATCAGCCCCAGCATTTT.

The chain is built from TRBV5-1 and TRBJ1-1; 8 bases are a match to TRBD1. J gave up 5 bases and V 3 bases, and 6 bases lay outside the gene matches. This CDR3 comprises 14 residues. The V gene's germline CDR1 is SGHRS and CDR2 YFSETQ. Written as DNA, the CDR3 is TGCGCCAGCAGCTCCAGGGGGCAGGAAACTGAAGCTTTCTTT. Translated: CASSSRGQETEAFF.

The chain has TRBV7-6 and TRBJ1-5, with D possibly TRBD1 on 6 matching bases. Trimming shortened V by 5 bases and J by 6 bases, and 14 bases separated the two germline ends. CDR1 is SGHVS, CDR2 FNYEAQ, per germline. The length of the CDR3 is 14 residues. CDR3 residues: CASSPQGVGQPQHF. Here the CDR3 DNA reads TGTGCCAGCAGCCCACAGGGAGTTGGTCAGCCCCAGCATTTT.

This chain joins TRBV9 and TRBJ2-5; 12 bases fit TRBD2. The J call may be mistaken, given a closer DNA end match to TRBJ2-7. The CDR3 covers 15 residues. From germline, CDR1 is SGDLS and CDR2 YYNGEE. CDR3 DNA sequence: TGTGCCAGCAGCGTTGCTAGCGGGAGGGTCTACGAGCAGTACTTC. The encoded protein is CASSVASGRVYEQYF.

CDR3 sequence reads: CAITEDGYGYTF. CDR3 nucleotide sequence: TGTGCCATCACCGAGGATGGCTATGGCTACACCTTC. The chain combines TRBV10-3 with TRBJ1-2; no firm D call. V was shortened by 7 bases and J by 4 bases, with 10 bases between the two germline ends. CDR1 is ENHRY, CDR2 SYGVKD, per germline. The CDR3 covers 12 residues.

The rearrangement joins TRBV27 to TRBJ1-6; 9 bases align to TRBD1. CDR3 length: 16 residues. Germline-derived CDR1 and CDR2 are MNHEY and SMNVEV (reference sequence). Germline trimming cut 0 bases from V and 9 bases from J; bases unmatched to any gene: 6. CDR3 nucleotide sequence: TGTGCCAGCAGTTTATCGGGGACAGGGAAGTTTTCACCCCTCCACTTT. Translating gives CASSLSGTGKFSPLHF.

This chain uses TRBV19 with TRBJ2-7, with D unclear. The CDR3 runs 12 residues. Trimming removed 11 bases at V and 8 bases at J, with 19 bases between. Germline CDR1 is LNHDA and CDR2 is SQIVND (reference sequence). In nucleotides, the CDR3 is TGTGCCGCTCCCCCCCAAGACATCAAGCAGTACTTC. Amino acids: CAAPPQDIKQYF.

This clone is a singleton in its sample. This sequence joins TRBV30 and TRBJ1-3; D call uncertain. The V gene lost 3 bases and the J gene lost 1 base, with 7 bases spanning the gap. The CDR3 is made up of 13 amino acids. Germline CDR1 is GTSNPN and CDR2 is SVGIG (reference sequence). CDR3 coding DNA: TGTGCCTGGAGATTGAGTTCTGGAAACACCATATATTTT. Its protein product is CAWRLSSGNTIYF.

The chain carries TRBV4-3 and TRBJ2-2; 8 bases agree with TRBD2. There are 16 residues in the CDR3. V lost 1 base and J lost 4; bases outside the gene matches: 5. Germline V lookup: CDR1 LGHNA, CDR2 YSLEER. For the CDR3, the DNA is TGCGCCAGCAGCCAAGGTCTAGCGGGTTTCACCGGGGAGCTGTTTTTT. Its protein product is CASSQGLAGFTGELFF.

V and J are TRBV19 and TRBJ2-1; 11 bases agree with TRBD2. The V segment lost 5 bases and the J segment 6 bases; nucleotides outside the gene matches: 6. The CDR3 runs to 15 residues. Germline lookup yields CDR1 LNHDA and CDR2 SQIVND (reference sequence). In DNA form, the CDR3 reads TGTGCCAGTAGTGCCCGGACTAGCGGGCTCAATGAGCAGTTCTTC. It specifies CASSARTSGLNEQFF. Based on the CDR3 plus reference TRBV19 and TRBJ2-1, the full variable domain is DGGITQSPKYLFRKEGQNVTLSCEQNLNHDAMYWYRQDPGQGLRLIYYSQIVNDFQKGDIAEGYSVSREKKESFPLTVTSAQKNPTAFYLCASSARTSGLNEQFFGPGTRLTVL.

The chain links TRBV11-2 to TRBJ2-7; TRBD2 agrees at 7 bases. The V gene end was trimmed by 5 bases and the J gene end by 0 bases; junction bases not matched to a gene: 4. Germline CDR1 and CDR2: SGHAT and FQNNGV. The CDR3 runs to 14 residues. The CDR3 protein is CASSPRLASYEQYF. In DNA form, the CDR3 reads TGTGCCAGCAGCCCTCGACTAGCCTCCTACGAGCAGTACTTC. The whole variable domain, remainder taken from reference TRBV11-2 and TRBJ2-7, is EAGVAQSPRYKIIEKRQSVAFWCNPISGHATLYWYQQILGQGPKLLIQFQNNGVVDDSQLPKDRFSAERLKGVDSTLKIQPAKLEDSAVYLCASSPRLASYEQYFGPGTRLTVT.

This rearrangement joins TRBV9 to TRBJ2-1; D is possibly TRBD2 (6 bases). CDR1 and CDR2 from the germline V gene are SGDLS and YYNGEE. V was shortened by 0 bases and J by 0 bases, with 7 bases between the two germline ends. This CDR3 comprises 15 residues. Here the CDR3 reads CASSVDSGSYNEQFF. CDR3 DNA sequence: TGTGCCAGCAGCGTAGATAGCGGCTCCTACAATGAGCAGTTCTTC.